This T cell receptor (beta chain) appears in the sequencing data of a study of blood T cell repertoires in COVID-19. Study summary: T cells, B-cell-depleted T cells, or PBMCs provided the cDNA or gDNA that served as material.

Per the study methods: Nucleated cell counts were estimated from reference gene primer amplification. Method: immunoSEQ multiplex PCR; TCRdb's copy keeps in-frame clones and lacks some. The DNA gave D and trimming, while V, J and clone size come from that table. The sample holds nearly 110,000 clones, 70% to 90% seen once. The clonotype originates from a man in his fifties or sixties with active or convalescent COVID-19. The sample comprised peripheral blood.

The CDR3: CASSLGGGVVSPLHF. The CDR3 DNA follows: TGTGCCAGCAGCTTGGGAGGGGGAGTGGTCTCACCCCTCCACTTT. The genes are TRBV5-6 and TRBJ1-6; possibly TRBD1 for D (6 bases). The CDR3 totals 15 residues. Deletions cut 0 bases from V and 10 bases from J, with 14 bases between. Per germline, CDR1 SGHDT and CDR2 YYEEEE.